This entry features one T cell receptor beta chain sequence. Sequenced by immunoSEQ multiplex PCR; TCRdb stores in-frame clones only, minus some. Seen here are tens of thousands of clones, roughly 90% observed once, and the top ten hold about 0.41%. Trimming removed 5 bases from V and 6 bases from J, with 11 bases in between. CDR1 is MNHEY and CDR2 is SVGAGI in the germline V gene. The CDR3 extends over 12 amino acids. The sample belongs to a study of T cell changes during pregnancy in multiple sclerosis. Here the sequenced sample was CD4+ T cells from peripheral blood mononuclear cells, taken in the second trimester of pregnancy. The chain employs TRBV6-5 and TRBJ2-7; weak D call: TRBD2 (6 bases). This TCR was recovered from a female donor in good health, enrolled as a control in a pregnancy study. The CDR3 region is CASSGTPFEQYF. The CDR3 DNA reads TGTGCCAGCAGTGGGACTCCCTTCGAGCAGTACTTC.